This T cell receptor beta chain is drawn from a study of T-cell reconstitution after alpha-beta-depleted transplantation in children (dated by TCRdb to the mid-2010s). For the study in its entirety: The study quantitatively tracked T-cell immune reconstitution after TCRalphabeta/CD19-depleted allogeneic hematopoietic cell transplantation in children using TCR repertoire profiling. Broader findings and caveats from the paper: The high TCRbeta diversity at day 60 in some patients was ascribed to recipient T cells and intrathymic progenitors that had survived conditioning. Over the following months the frequencies of hyperexpanded clones went down, and after one year T-cell counts and TCRbeta diversity were mostly credited to newly produced T cells. The apparently early alphabetaT-cell count recovery about two months after transplant was reportedly dependent on only several hundred rapidly expanded clones derived from non-depleted graft cells.

V loses 2 bases at its end and J loses 2 bases; junction bases beyond the gene matches: 1. The germline V gene (reference sequence) gives CDR1 as SEHNR and CDR2 as FQNEAQ. There are 15 amino acids in the CDR3, from cysteine to phenylalanine inclusive. The retained sequence is limited to the CDR3, 45 bases, with the frame set at the first base. The meaning of the sample's treatment or condition label: allogeneic hematopoietic cell transplantation with graft depleted of TCRalphabeta T cells and CD19 B cells. Transplant recipients were children who received TCRalphabeta/CD19-depleted allogeneic hematopoietic cell grafts. This clonotype was seen ten or more times. Its recognized antigen is unknown. No much larger clone exists at a distance of one base, and base qualities are not known. The protocol used for the library was PCR. Sequencing instrument: Illumina HiSeq 2500. To normalize quantification of the TCRbeta repertoire, the TCR libraries were built with molecular barcoding that relied on unique molecular identifiers. The raw public reads went through TCRdb reprocessing: fastp at Q25, MiXCR clone calling, in-frame beta chains kept. Each entry is one CDR3 protein sequence, shown with its most common DNA and genes. The sample data list 700,000 or so distinct CDR3 sequences, and around 13% of these were observed just once. Roughly 0.77% of the sample is in the top ten clones.

Source: PBMCs, taken before TCRalphabeta/CD19-depleted stem cell transplant. The sequence was collected from a girl aged 2 to 10 with congenital amegakaryocytic thrombocytopenia, due to receive a stem cell transplant. The rearrangement joined TRBV7-9 to TRBJ2-1, with 9 central nucleotides matching TRBD2. Here the CDR3 is given as CASSLRLAAYNEQFF. The nucleotide sequence is TGTGCCAGCAGCTTAAGACTAGCGGCCTACAATGAGCAGTTCTTC.